The entry below describes one T cell receptor beta chain. Repertoires were generated with immunoSEQ multiplex PCR, while TCRdb's copy carries only in-frame clones and drops some. The table records about 2.3 million clones, just over 90% of them present only once. Germline-derived CDR1 and CDR2 are SEHNR and FQNEAQ (reference sequence). J lost 4 bases, V lost 3 bases, and 6 bases had no gene match. There are 16 residues in the CDR3. This specimen belongs to a study of shared clonotypes between healthy human individuals. V usage is TRBV7-9 and J usage is TRBJ2-1; 10 positions match TRBD2. Sequencing was performed on naive CD4+ T cells from PBMCs. Subset: CD45RA+ positively selected. The receptor comes from a man aged 18-30 years in good health. Some clones in this sample may be carry-over from other donors' samples. As DNA, the CDR3 is TGTGCCAGCAGCTTTCTCGGAGCGGGAGGGTACAATGAGCAGTTCTTC. This gives the protein CASSFLGAGGYNEQFF. Combining the CDR3 with reference TRBV7-9 and TRBJ2-1 gives the whole variable domain DTGVSQNPRHKITKRGQNVTFRCDPISEHNRLYWYRQTLGQGPEFLTYFQNEAQLEKSRLLSDRFSAERPKGSFSTLEIQRTEQGDSAMYLCASSFLGAGGYNEQFFGPGTRLTVL.